One sample yielded the 5 T cell receptor beta chains listed below, sequenced in a study of shared clonotypes between healthy human individuals. Sequencing was performed with immunoSEQ multiplex PCR; in TCRdb, only in-frame clones are kept and a portion is missing. This table has roughly 120,000 clones, approximately 70% appearing once. Sequenced: memory CD8+ T cells sorted from blood. Noted subset: CD45RO+ cells pooled with CCR7-negative TemRA cells. The receptor set was obtained from a woman in her 30s in good health.

The chain is built from TRBV19 and TRBJ1-3, with D possibly TRBD1 on 6 matching bases. Looked up from germline, CDR1 is LNHDA and CDR2 is SQIVND (reference sequence). This CDR3 has 14 amino acids. V lost 7 bases to trimming and J lost 0 bases, with 10 bases between them. This CDR3 is CASKEGGSGNTIYF. In DNA form, the CDR3 reads TGTGCCAGTAAGGAAGGGGGCTCTGGAAACACCATATATTTT.

This clone was seen a handful of times. The rearrangement joins TRBV6-6 to TRBJ2-1; no clear D. Trimming cost V 0 bases and J 7 bases, with 16 bases left between them. This CDR3 spans 16 amino acids. CDR1 is MNHNY and CDR2 is SVGAGI in the germline V gene (reference sequence). The DNA of the CDR3 is TGTGCCAGCAGTTACTCTTCCGGGCTAGAAGAGAATGAGCAGTTCTTC. It encodes CASSYSSGLEENEQFF.

The V gene is TRBV21-1, the J gene TRBJ2-5; the D segment call TRBD2 is taken from the table without a DNA check. TRBV21-1 represents a pseudogene. This CDR3 comprises 12 residues. The CDR3 DNA follows: TGTGCCAGCAGCAAATCTCAACGGGAGGGTTACTTC. Translating it yields CASSKSQREGYF.

The rearrangement joins TRBV5-1 to TRBJ1-2, with TRBD1 matching over 7 bases. The CDR3 spans 13 residues. Germline-derived CDR1 and CDR2 are SGHRS and YFSETQ. V trimming: 0 bases; J trimming: 7 bases; junction bases outside the gene matches: 3. CDR3 in DNA: TGCGCCAGCAGCTTGGTACAGGGGTTTGGCTACACCTTC. It codes for CASSLVQGFGYTF.

J is TRBJ1-1 and V is TRBV10-2; a possible D gene is TRBD1 (6 bases). The CDR3 runs to 13 residues. Trimming shortened V by 8 bases and J by 1 base, and 11 bases separated the two germline ends. CDR1 is WSHSY and CDR2 is SAAADI in the germline V gene. The CDR3 here is CASRDTQNTEAFF. DNA of the CDR3: TGCGCCAGCCGGGACACCCAGAACACTGAAGCTTTCTTT.